This T cell receptor beta chain was identified in a study of beta chain features in type 1 diabetes. About the research overall: Age, gender, cell numbers and subset yield matched between patients and controls.

About this clone: Its antigen is still unknown.

On average, the one heparinised blood draw given by each donor was 90 to 150 mL. CD4+ cells of the naive, central memory, regulatory and stem cell-like memory types were sorted via CD45RO/CCR7/CD25/CD127/CD95/CD27. Germline V gene data show CDR1 as SGHDT and CDR2 as YYEEEE. With 0 bases removed from V and 9 bases from J, the gap between germline ends came to 16 bases. The CDR3 loop spans 15 amino acids. What was sequenced were expressed TCRB transcripts, since all of the isolated RNA had been reverse transcribed. Profiling relied on immunoSEQ multiplex PCR, and the TCRdb table lists in-frame clones only, not all of them. The data show around 320,000 clones, roughly 15% seen once. Overall study results and limits: There were fewer insertions and more deletions at the VDJ junctions of type 1 diabetes patients.

The source is a man aged 25-45 years in good health. The sequenced material came from central memory CD4+ T cells from blood. The V and J genes are TRBV5-6 and TRBJ2-1; D is uncertain. CDR3 protein: CASSLARNKGGEQFF. The CDR3 DNA reads as TGTGCCAGCAGCTTGGCGCGGAACAAGGGCGGTGAGCAGTTCTTC.